This TCR beta chain was sequenced for a study of T-cell reconstitution after alpha-beta-depleted transplantation in children. General study findings and limits: Newly produced T cells mostly accounted for T-cell counts and diversity one year post-transplant. After transplant, at about two months, alpha-beta T cells were reportedly derived from several hundred expanded graft clones.

For TCRbeta, the library was prepared with unique molecular identifiers. Via MiXCR, TCRdb re-called the PCR reads, giving one row per CDR3 protein. The repertoire holds hundreds of thousands of distinct CDR3 sequences, with over 7% as singletons. CDR3 length: 16 amino acids. The germline V gene encodes CDR1 SGHRS and CDR2 YFSETQ. Germline trimming cut 2 bases from V and 4 bases from J; bases unmatched to any gene: 11. Ten or more counts support this clonotype. Its antigen remains unidentified. The source material was peripheral blood, sampled 360 days after TCRalphabeta/CD19-depleted stem cell transplant. The rearrangement links TRBV5-1 to TRBJ2-5, with 7 nucleotides matching TRBD1. The TCR comes from a female patient aged 2-9 years who had a stem cell transplant for Fanconi anemia, so the T cells may come from the graft donor. The CDR3 loop reads CASSLTWGQLRETQYF. The CDR3 DNA reads TGCGCCAGCAGCTTAACTTGGGGACAGTTACGAGAGACCCAGTACTTC.